This TCR beta chain was recovered during a study of PD-L1 blockade in urothelial cancer. Study context: Atezolizumab (1,200 mg intravenously every 3 weeks) began in about 2014 for patients. Previous chemotherapy exposure amounted to 0 to 3 regimens for patients. Researchers found blood samples held a median of around 140,000 T cells. Whole-study findings and limits: Those with durable benefit had larger increases in tumor-associated blood clones at 3 weeks.

This sample's time point: peripheral blood 6 weeks after treatment start. Only in-frame clones appear in the TCRdb table, and some are missing; sequencing was by immunoSEQ multiplex PCR. The sample carries 120,000 or so clones, about 82% recorded once. Trimming shortened V by 5 bases and J by 7 bases, and 15 bases separated the two germline ends. The germline gives CDR1 WSHSY, CDR2 SAAADI. The CDR3 is 15 residues long. A note on this clone: Its target is unknown.

The sample in question was PBMCs, obtained around atezolizumab (anti-PD-L1) treatment. V and J are TRBV10-2 and TRBJ1-6; weak D call: TRBD1 (5 bases). The receptor was derived from a man aged 50 or older with urothelial cancer. The CDR3 DNA reads as TGCGCCAGCAGTATCGCAGGGCGGGACAATTCACCCCTCCACTTT. Protein product: CASSIAGRDNSPLHF.